The T cell receptor beta chain under discussion was sequenced for a study of Ad26.COV2.S vaccination and SARS-CoV-2 variants. Treatment in this sample: 19 received Ad26.COV2.S at low or high dose, single or two shots; several received placebo; per-sample allocation not given. Following the first vaccine or placebo injection, samples were taken on day 63. Vaccination employed an Ad26 vector expressing the Wuhan-strain SARS-CoV-2 spike. Clones were sequenced by immunoSEQ multiplex PCR, and TCRdb holds only the in-frame ones, with some missing. The profile covers 300,000 to 400,000 clones, with about 90% appearing a single time and approximately 5.8% taken by the ten largest. The V and J ends lost 7 bases and 8 bases respectively, with 17 bases between them. This CDR3 spans 14 amino acids. The germline V gene has CDR1 LNHDA and CDR2 SQIVND (reference sequence).

The clonotype originates from a person between 18 and 59 years old who received the Ad26.COV2.S COVID-19 vaccine or a placebo. V gene TRBV19 combines with J gene TRBJ1-4; TRBD1 might be the D (6 bases). Sequences were derived from peripheral blood, sampled in a trial of Ad26.COV2.S vaccine versus placebo. The CDR3 loop reads CASTSSGGYEKLFF. CDR3 DNA: TGTGCCAGTACAAGTTCGGGGGGCTACGAAAAACTGTTTTTT.